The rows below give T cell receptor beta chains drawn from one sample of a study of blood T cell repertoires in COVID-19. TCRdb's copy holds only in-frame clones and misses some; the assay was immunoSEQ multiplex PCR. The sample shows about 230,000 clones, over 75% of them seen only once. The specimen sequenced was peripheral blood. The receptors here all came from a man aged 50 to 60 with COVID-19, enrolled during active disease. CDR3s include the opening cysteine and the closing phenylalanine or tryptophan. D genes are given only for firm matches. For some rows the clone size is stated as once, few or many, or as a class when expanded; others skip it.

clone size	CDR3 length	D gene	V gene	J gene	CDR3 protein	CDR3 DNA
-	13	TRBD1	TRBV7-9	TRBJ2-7	CASSDRGPYEQYF	TGTGCCAGCAGCGACAGGGGGCCCTACGAGCAGTACTTC
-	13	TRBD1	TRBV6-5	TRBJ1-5	CASTTGAGQPQHF	TGTGCCAGCACGACAGGGGCGGGTCAGCCCCAGCATTTT
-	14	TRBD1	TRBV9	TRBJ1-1	CASSGQGAGTEAFF	TGTGCCAGCAGCGGACAGGGGGCGGGCACTGAAGCTTTCTTT
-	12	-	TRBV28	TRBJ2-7	CASKRGIYEQYF	TGTGCCAGCAAGAGAGGGATTTACGAGCAGTACTTC
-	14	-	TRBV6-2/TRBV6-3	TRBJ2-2	CASSSGQAPGELFF	TGTGCCAGCAGTTCAGGGCAGGCGCCCGGGGAGCTGTTTTTT
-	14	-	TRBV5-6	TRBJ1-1	CASSLVAPERGTFF	TGTGCCAGCAGCTTGGTTGCCCCCGAGCGCGGAACTTTCTTT
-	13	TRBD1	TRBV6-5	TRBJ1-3	CASAGQAGNTIYF	TGTGCCAGCGCGGGACAGGCTGGAAACACCATATATTTT
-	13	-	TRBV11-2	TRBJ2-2	CASSGRWTGELFF	TGTGCCAGCAGCGGGCGTTGGACCGGGGAGCTGTTTTTT
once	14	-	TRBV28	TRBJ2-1	CASSLGTGETEQFF	TGTGCCAGCAGTTTAGGGACGGGAGAAACTGAGCAGTTCTTC
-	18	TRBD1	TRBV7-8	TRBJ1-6	CASSSSTSGGAGNSPLHF	TGTGCCAGCAGCTCGAGCACTTCAGGGGGCGCTGGGAATTCACCCCTCCACTTT
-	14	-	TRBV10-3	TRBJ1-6	CAISAQGTNSPLHF	TGTGCCATCAGTGCGCAGGGGACTAATTCACCCCTCCACTTT
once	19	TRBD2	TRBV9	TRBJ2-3	CASSKKTGQTSGSTDTQYF	TGTGCCAGCAGCAAAAAAACCGGACAAACTAGCGGGAGCACAGATACGCAGTATTTT
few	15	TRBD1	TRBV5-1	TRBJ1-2	CASSMEGQGSYGYTF	TGCGCCAGCAGCATGGAGGGACAGGGTAGCTATGGCTACACCTTC
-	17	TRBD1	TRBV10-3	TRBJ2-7	CAISESTWDRGNYEQYF	TGTGCCATCAGTGAGTCTACCTGGGACAGGGGGAATTACGAGCAGTACTTC
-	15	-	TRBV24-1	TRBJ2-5	CATSDIGGPAETQYF	TGTGCCACCAGTGATATAGGAGGACCCGCGGAGACCCAGTACTTC
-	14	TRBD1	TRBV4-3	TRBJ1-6	CASSDRTGSSPLHF	TGCGCCAGCAGCGATCGGACAGGTTCCTCACCCCTCCACTTT
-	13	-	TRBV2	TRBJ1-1	CAISTAMNTEAFF	TGTGCCATCTCGACAGCGATGAACACTGAAGCTTTCTTT
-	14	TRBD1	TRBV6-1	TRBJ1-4	CASTQGQGNEKLFF	TGTGCCAGCACCCAAGGACAGGGGAATGAAAAACTGTTTTTT
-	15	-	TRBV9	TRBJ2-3	CASSGRQFSTDTQYF	TGTGCCAGCAGCGGGCGACAGTTTAGCACAGATACGCAGTATTTT
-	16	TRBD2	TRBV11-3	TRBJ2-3	CASSSDSGLAGDTQYF	TGTGCCAGCAGCTCGGACTCGGGACTAGCGGGAGATACGCAGTATTTT
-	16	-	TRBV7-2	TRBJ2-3	CASSLGGSSSTDTQYF	TGTGCCAGCAGCTTAGGCGGCAGCTCTAGCACAGATACGCAGTATTTT
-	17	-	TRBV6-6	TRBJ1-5	CASSPRSGGLGNQPQHF	TGTGCCAGCAGTCCCCGGAGTGGGGGGTTAGGCAATCAGCCCCAGCATTTT
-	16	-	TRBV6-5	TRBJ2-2	CASSYSTGDYTGELFF	TGTGCCAGCAGTTACTCTACGGGAGATTACACCGGGGAGCTGTTTTTT
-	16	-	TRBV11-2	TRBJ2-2	CASSHVGVWSAGELFF	TGTGCCAGCAGTCATGTCGGGGTTTGGTCGGCCGGGGAGCTGTTTTTT
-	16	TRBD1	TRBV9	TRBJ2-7	CASSVGQGLASYEQYF	TGTGCCAGCAGCGTAGGACAGGGATTGGCCTCCTACGAGCAGTACTTC
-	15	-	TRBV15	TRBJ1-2	CATSREGEANYGYTF	TGTGCCACCAGCAGAGAGGGTGAGGCTAACTATGGCTACACCTTC
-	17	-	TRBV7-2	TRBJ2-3	CASRPPAAGPYTDTQYF	TGTGCCAGCAGACCTCCGGCCGCGGGGCCATACACAGATACGCAGTATTTT
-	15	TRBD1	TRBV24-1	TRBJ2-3	CATEPDRGGPDTQYF	TGTGCCACCGAGCCGGACAGGGGAGGGCCAGATACGCAGTATTTT
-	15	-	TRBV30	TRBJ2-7	CAWKGWGQLTYEQYF	TGTGCCTGGAAGGGCTGGGGGCAGTTGACCTACGAGCAGTACTTC
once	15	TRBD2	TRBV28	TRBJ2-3	CASPPAGGPPDTQYF	TGTGCCAGTCCCCCAGCGGGGGGGCCGCCAGATACGCAGTATTTT
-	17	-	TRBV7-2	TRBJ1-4	CASSFGAGISTNEKLFF	TGTGCCAGCAGCTTTGGGGCAGGGATTTCAACTAATGAAAAACTGTTTTTT
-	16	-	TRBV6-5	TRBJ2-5	CASSYSGGTPQETQYF	TGTGCCAGCAGTTACTCCGGGGGTACGCCCCAAGAGACCCAGTACTTC
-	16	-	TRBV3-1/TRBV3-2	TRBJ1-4	CASSQAGLGRSEKLFF	TGTGCCAGCAGCCAAGCTGGCCTAGGGAGGAGTGAAAAACTGTTTTTT
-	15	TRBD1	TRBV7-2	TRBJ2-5	CASSSGQGAWETQYF	TGTGCCAGCAGCTCCGGACAGGGGGCTTGGGAGACCCAGTACTTC
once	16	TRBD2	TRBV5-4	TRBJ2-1	CASSLATSGAYNEQFF	TGTGCCAGCAGCTTGGCCACTAGCGGGGCCTACAATGAGCAGTTCTTC
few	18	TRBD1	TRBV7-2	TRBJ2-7	CASSPLPGQPRASYEQYF	TGTGCCAGCAGCCCCCTTCCGGGACAGCCCCGGGCTTCCTACGAGCAGTACTTC
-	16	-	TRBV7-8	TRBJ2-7	CASSLVERRRDYEQYF	TGTGCCAGCAGCTTAGTTGAGCGGAGGCGAGACTACGAGCAGTACTTC
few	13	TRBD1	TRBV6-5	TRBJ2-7	CASSRGQSYEQYF	TGTGCCAGCAGCAGGGGACAGTCCTACGAGCAGTACTTC
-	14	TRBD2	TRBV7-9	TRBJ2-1	CASSAGTIYNEQFF	TGTGCCAGCAGCGCAGGGACTATCTACAATGAGCAGTTCTTC
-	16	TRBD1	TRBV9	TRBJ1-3	CASSVGTGVQVDTIYF	TGTGCCAGCAGCGTTGGGACAGGGGTCCAAGTGGACACCATATATTTT
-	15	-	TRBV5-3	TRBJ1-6	CARRPRSSYNSPLHF	TGTGCCAGAAGGCCCCGGAGCTCCTATAATTCACCCCTCCACTTT
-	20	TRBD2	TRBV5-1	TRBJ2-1	CASSLAGGLAGGRGYNEQFF	TGCGCCAGCAGCTTGGCCGGAGGACTAGCGGGGGGGCGGGGGTACAATGAGCAGTTCTTC
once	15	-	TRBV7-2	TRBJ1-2	CASSSRDIRRYGYTF	TGTGCCAGCAGCTCCCGGGACATCCGTCGCTATGGCTACACCTTC
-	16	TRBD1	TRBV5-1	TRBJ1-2	CASSLDPGQGGYGYTF	TGCGCCAGCAGCTTGGATCCGGGACAGGGGGGCTATGGCTACACCTTC
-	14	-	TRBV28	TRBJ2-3	CASSIGSRTDTQYF	TGTGCCAGCAGCATCGGGTCCCGCACAGATACGCAGTATTTT
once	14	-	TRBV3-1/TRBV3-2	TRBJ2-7	CASSQGNRNYEQYF	TGTGCCAGCAGCCAAGGGAACAGGAACTACGAGCAGTACTTC
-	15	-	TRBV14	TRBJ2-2	CASSHPGQYTGELFF	TGTGCCAGCAGCCACCCAGGACAGTACACCGGGGAGCTGTTTTTT
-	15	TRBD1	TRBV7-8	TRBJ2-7	CASRSRTGFSYEQYF	TGTGCCAGCAGATCTAGGACAGGGTTCTCCTACGAGCAGTACTTC
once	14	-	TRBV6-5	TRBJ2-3	CASSQRGTTDTQYF	TGTGCCAGCAGTCAGCGTGGAACCACAGATACGCAGTATTTT
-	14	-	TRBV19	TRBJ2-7	CASRDGLYSYEQYF	TGTGCCAGCCGCGACGGACTATACTCCTACGAGCAGTACTTC
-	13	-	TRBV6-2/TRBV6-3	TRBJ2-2	CASSQQGQGELFF	TGTGCCAGCAGTCAACAGGGTCAGGGGGAGCTGTTTTTT
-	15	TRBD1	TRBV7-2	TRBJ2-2	CASSTSGGHTGELFF	TGTGCCAGCAGCACCTCAGGGGGTCACACCGGGGAGCTGTTTTTT
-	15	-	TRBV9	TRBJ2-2	CASSVGFGNTGELFF	TGTGCCAGCAGCGTAGGCTTCGGGAATACCGGGGAGCTGTTTTTT